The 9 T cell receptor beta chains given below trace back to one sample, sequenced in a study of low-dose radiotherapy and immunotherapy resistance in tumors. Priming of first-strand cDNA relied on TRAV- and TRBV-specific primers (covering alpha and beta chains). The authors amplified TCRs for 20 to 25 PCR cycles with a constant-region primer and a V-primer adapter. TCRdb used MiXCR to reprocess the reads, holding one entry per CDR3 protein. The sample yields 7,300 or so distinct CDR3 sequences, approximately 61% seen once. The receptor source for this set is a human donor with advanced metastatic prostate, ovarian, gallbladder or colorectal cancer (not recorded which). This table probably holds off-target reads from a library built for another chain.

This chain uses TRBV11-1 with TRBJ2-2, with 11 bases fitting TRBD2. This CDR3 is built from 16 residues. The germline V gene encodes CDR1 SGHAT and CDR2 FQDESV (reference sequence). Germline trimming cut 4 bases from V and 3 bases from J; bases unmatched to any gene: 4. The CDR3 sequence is CASSSGTSGYTGELFF. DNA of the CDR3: TGTGCCAGCAGCTCCGGGACTAGCGGTTACACCGGGGAGCTGTTTTTT.

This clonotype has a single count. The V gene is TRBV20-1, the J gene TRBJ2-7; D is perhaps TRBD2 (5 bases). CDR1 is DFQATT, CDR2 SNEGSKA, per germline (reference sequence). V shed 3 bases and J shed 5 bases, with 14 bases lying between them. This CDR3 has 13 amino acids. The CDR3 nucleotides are TGCAGTGCTAGTTCAGCGGCTACTCACGAGCAGTACTTC. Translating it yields CSASSAATHEQYF.

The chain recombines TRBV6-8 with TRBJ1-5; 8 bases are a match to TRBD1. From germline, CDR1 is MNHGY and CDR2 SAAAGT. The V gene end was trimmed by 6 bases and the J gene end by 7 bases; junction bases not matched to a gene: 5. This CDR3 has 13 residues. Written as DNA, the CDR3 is TGTGCCAGCAGCCAGGGGGCTTGGCAGCCCCAGCATTTT. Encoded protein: CASSQGAWQPQHF.

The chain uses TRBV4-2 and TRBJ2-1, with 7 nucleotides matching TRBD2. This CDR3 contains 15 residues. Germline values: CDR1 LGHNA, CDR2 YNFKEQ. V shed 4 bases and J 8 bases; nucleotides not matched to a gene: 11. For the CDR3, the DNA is TGTGCCAGCAGCCCAGGGCTCGCGGGAGTTGATGAGCAGTTCTTC. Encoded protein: CASSPGLAGVDEQFF.

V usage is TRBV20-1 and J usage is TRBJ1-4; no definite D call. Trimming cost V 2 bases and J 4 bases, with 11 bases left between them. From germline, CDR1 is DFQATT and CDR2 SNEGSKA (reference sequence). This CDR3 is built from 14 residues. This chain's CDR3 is CSARIGLINEKLFF. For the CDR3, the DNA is TGCAGTGCTAGAATCGGGCTCATTAATGAAAAACTGTTTTTT.

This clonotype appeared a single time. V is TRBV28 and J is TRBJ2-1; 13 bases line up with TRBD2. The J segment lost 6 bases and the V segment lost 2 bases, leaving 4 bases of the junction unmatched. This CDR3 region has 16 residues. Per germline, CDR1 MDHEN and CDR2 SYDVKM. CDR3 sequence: CASSLRTSGSRNEQFF. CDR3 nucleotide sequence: TGTGCCAGCAGTTTACGGACTAGCGGGAGTCGCAATGAGCAGTTCTTC.

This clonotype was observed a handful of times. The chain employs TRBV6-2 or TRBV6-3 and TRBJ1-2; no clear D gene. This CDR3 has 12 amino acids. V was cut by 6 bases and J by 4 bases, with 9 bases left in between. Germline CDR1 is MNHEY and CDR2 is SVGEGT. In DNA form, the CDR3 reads TGTGCCAGCAGACTCACACCCTATGGCTACACCTTC. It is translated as CASRLTPYGYTF.

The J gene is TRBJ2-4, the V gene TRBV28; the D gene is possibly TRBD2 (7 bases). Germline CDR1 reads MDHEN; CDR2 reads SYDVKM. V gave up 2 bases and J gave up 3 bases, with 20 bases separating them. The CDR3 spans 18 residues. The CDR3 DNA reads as TGTGCCAGCAGTTTACGGCGCCTCGGGGGGCGGGTCAAAAACATTCAGTACTTC. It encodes CASSLRRLGGRVKNIQYF.

CDR3: CASRGIGDQFSDTGELFF. Here the CDR3 DNA reads TGTGCCAGCAGGGGAATCGGGGACCAATTTTCGGACACCGGGGAGCTGTTTTTT. The chain uses TRBV12-3 or TRBV12-4 and TRBJ2-2; D tentatively reads TRBD1 or TRBD2 (5 bases each). The CDR3 sequence is 18 residues long. The V and J ends lost 6 bases and 3 bases respectively, with 23 bases between them.